This T cell receptor beta chain was identified in a study of cytomegalovirus exposure and HLA in healthy donors. The PCR had 60 Vbeta and 13 Jbeta primers. Sequencing was performed with immunoSEQ multiplex PCR; in TCRdb, only in-frame clones are kept and a portion is missing. The table includes 120,000 or so clones, 80% to 90% detected once. CDR3 length: 15 residues. Per germline, CDR1 SGDLS and CDR2 YYNGEE. V was cut by 0 bases and J by 6 bases, with 13 bases left in between. This rearrangement joins TRBV9 to TRBJ2-1; D perhaps matches TRBD1 (7 bases). The sequenced sample consisted of PBMCs. This sequence was found in a woman between 40 and 50 years old in good health and CMV-seropositive. CDR3 sequence reads: CASSVVAGGGNEQFF. CDR3 in DNA: TGTGCCAGCAGCGTAGTCGCAGGGGGAGGCAATGAGCAGTTCTTC.